The entry that follows covers one T cell receptor (beta chain) sequence. The entry originates in a study of blood T cell repertoires in COVID-19. Across the study: T cells, B-cell-depleted T cells, or PBMCs supplied cDNA or gDNA.

Authors' data handling: Scientists estimated how many nucleated cells there were by amplifying reference gene primers. Method: immunoSEQ multiplex PCR; TCRdb's copy keeps in-frame clones and lacks some. Clonal size and the V and J genes are those of that table, whereas D and trimming came from the DNA. The sample includes fewer than 350,000 clones, around 86% of them seen just once. The V gene's germline CDR1 is SGHAT and CDR2 FQNNGV. The CDR3 consists of 15 residues. V shed 8 bases and J 6 bases; nucleotides not matched to a gene: 14. Participants were aged 18 to 89 years, lived in under 30 US areas, and enrolled virtually. Participants had their cohort set by participant-reported clinical history.

The chain combines TRBV11-2 with TRBJ2-7; the match to TRBD1 covers 9 bases. The clonotype originates from a woman aged 40-49 years with acute COVID-19. Specimen: PBMCs or T cells enriched from blood (not recorded which). The CDR3 spells CASRTPGTGRAEQYF. The CDR3 bases are TGTGCCAGCCGAACACCCGGGACAGGGCGAGCCGAGCAGTACTTC.